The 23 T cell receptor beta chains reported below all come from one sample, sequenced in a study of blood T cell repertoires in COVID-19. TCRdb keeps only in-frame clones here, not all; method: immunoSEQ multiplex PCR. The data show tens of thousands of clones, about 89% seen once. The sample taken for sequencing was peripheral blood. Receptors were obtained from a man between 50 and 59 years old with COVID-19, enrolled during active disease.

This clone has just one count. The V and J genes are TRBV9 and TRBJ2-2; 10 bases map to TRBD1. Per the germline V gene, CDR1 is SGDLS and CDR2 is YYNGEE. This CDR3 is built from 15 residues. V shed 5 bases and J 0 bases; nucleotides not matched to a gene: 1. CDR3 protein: CASRTGGSNTGELFF. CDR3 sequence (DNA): TGTGCCAGCAGGACAGGGGGCTCGAACACCGGGGAGCTGTTTTTT.

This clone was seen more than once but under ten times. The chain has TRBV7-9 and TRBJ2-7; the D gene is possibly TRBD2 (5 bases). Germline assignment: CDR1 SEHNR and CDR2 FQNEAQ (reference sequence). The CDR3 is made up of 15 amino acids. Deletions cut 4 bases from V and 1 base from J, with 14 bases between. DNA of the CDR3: TGTGCCAGCAGCTCCGACTTAGCGACGTCCTACGAGCAGTACTTC. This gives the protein CASSSDLATSYEQYF.

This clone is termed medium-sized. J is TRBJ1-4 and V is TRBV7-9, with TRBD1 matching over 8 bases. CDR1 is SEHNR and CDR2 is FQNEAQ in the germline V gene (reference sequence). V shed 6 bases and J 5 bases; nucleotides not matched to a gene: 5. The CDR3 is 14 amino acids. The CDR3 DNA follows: TGTGCCAGCAGTCCCGGGACAGGCAATGAAAAACTGTTTTTT. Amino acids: CASSPGTGNEKLFF.

The CDR3 loop reads CASSGDTEAFF. The DNA of the CDR3 is TGTGCCAGCTCGGGAGACACTGAAGCTTTCTTT. The chain is built from TRBV12-3 or TRBV12-4 and TRBJ1-1; D unclear. This CDR3 comprises 11 residues. The V end was cut by 8 bases, the J end by 3 bases, with 7 bases between.

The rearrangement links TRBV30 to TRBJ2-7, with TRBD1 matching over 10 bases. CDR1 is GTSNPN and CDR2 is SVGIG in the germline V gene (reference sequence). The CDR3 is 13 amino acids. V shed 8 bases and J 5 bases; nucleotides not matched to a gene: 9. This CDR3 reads CAGNRDRGNEQYF. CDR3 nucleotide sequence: TGTGCCGGAAACCGGGACAGGGGAAACGAGCAGTACTTC. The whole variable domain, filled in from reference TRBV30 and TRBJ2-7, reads SQTIHQWPATLVQPVGSPLSLECTVEGTSNPNLYWYRQAAGRGLQLLFYSVGIGQISSEVPQNLSASRPQDRQFILSSKKLLLSDSGFYLCAGNRDRGNEQYFGPGTRLTVT.

CDR3 sequence (DNA): TGTGCCAGCGTGCGGGGAACGGGGCAGCCCCAGCATTTT. Translation gives CASVRGTGQPQHF. The rearrangement joins TRBV6-5 to TRBJ1-5; D uncertain. CDR3 length: 13 residues. Germline-derived CDR1 and CDR2 are MNHEY and SVGAGI. Trimming removed 8 bases from V and 7 bases from J, with 15 bases in between.

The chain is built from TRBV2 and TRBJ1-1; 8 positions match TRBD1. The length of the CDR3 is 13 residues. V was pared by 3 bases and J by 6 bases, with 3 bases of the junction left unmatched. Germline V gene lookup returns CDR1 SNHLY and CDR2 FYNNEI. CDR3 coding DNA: TGTGCCAGCAGTGAGGACAGGGTGGCTGAAGCTTTCTTT. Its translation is CASSEDRVAEAFF.

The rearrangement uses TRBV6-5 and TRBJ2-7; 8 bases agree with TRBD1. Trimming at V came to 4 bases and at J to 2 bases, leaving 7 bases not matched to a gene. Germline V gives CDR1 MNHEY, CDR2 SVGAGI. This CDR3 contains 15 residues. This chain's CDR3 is CASSSRTGKTYEQYF. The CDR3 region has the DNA TGTGCCAGCAGTTCGCGGACAGGGAAAACCTACGAGCAGTACTTC.

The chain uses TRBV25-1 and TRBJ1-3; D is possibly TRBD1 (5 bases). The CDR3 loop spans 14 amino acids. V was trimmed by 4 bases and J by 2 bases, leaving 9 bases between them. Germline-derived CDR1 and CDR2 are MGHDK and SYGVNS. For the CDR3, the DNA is TGTGCCAGCAGTGCAGGGTACACTGGAAACACCATATATTTT. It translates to CASSAGYTGNTIYF.

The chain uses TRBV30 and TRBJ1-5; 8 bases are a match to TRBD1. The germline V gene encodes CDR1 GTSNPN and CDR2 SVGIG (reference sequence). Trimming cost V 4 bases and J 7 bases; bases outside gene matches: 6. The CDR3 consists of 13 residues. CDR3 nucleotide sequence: TGTGCCTGGACTCAGGGGGCTCGGCAGCCCCAGCATTTT. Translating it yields CAWTQGARQPQHF.

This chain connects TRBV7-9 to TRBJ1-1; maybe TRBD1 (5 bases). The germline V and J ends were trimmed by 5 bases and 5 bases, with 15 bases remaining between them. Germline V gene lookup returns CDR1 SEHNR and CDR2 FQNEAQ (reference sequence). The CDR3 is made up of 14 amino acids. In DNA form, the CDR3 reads TGTGCCAGCAGCGTCCTGCAGGGAGGGACTGAAGCTTTCTTT. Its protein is CASSVLQGGTEAFF.

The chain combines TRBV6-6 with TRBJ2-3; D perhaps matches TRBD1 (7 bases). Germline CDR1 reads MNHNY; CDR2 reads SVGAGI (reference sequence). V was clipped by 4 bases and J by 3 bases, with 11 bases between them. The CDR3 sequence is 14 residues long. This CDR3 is CASSSPGGTDTQYF. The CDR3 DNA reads TGTGCCAGCAGTTCGCCAGGGGGGACAGATACGCAGTATTTT.

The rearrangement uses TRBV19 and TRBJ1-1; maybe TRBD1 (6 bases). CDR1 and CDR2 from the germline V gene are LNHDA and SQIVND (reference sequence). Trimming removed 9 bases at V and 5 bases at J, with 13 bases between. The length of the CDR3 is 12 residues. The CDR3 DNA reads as TGTGCCAGCCGGGCAGGGGATACTGAAGCTTTCTTT. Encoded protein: CASRAGDTEAFF.

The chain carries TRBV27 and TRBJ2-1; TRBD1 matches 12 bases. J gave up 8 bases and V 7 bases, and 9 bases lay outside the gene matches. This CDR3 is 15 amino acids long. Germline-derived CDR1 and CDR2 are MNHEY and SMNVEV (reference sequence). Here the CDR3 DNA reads TGTGCCAGCACCTCCCCGGGACAGGGGGCCGATGAGCAGTTCTTC. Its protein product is CASTSPGQGADEQFF.

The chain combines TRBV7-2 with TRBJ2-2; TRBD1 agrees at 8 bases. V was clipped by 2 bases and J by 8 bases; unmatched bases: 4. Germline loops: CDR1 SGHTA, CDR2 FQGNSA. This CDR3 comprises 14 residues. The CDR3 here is CASSLKQGVGELFF. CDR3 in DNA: TGTGCCAGCAGCTTAAAACAGGGGGTGGGGGAGCTGTTTTTT.

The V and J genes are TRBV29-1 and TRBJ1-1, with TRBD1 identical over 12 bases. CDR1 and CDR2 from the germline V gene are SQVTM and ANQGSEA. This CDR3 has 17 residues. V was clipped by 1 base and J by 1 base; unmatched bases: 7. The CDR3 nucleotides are TGCAGCGTTGAAGGGGACAGGGGGCTTGAGGGGAACACTGAAGCTTTCTTT. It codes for CSVEGDRGLEGNTEAFF.

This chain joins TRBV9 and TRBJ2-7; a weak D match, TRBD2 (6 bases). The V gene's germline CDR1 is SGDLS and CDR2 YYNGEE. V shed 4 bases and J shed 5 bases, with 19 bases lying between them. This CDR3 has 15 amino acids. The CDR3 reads CASSSSGREVDEQYF. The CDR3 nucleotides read TGTGCCAGCAGCTCGTCCGGCAGGGAGGTGGACGAGCAGTACTTC.

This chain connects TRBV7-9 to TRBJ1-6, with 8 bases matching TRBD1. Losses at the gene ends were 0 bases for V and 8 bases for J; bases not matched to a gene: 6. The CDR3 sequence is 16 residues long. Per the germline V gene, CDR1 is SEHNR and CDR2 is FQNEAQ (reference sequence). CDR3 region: CASSLATTGADSPLHF. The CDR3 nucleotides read TGTGCCAGCAGCTTAGCCACGACAGGGGCGGATTCACCCCTCCACTTT.

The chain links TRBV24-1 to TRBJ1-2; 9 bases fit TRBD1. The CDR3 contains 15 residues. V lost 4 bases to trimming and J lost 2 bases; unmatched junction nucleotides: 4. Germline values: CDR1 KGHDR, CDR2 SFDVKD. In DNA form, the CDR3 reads TGTGCCACCAGTGACTCCGGGACAGGGAACTATGGCTACACCTTC. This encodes CATSDSGTGNYGYTF.

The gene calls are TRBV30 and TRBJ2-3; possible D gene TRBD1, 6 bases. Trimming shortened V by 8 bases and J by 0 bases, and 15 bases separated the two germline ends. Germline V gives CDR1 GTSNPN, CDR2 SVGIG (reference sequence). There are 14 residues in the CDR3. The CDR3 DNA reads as TGTGCCCAGCGGCCTCAGGGGAGCACAGATACGCAGTATTTT. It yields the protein CAQRPQGSTDTQYF.

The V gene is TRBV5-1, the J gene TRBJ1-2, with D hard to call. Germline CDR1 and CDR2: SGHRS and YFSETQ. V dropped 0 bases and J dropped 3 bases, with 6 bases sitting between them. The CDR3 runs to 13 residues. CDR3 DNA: TGCGCCAGCAGCTTGGGGCAGGACTATGGCTACACCTTC. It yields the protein CASSLGQDYGYTF.

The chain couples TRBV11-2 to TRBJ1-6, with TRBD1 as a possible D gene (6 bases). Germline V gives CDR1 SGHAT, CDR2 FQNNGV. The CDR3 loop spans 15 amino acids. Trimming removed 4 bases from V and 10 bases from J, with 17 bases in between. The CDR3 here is CASSSYRVLGSPLHF. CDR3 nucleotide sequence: TGTGCCAGCAGCTCTTACAGGGTTTTAGGATCACCCCTCCACTTT.

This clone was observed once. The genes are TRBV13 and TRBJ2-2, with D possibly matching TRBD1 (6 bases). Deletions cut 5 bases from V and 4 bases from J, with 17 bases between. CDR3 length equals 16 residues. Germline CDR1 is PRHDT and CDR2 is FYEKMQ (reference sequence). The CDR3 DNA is TGTGCCAGCAGCCACACCGCCCGACAGGCCACCGGGGAGCTGTTTTTT. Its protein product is CASSHTARQATGELFF.